This TCR beta chain was sequenced for a study of cytomegalovirus exposure and HLA in healthy donors. Broader study findings: Specificity for CMV antigens was confirmed in vitro for a few of the CMV-associated chains. In a later analysis, a genetic analysis reported fewer productive-TCR N-insertions in an Asian-associated ancestry cluster than the cohort average.

This CDR3 spans 14 amino acids. Germline loops: CDR1 SNHLY, CDR2 FYNNEI. Trimming left V 1 base short and J 7 bases short, with 11 bases between. Comment on this clone: Its target is unknown.

With 60 Vbeta and 13 Jbeta primers, the PCR was carried out. Profiling relied on immunoSEQ multiplex PCR, and the TCRdb table lists in-frame clones only, not all of them. The table includes 150,000 to 200,000 clones, 85% detected once. The sequenced sample was PBMCs. This clonotype was sampled from a man aged 30 to 45 in good health and CMV-seropositive. This chain joins TRBV2 and TRBJ2-4; perhaps TRBD1 as D (6 bases). CDR3 loop: CASSEVGTRNIQYF. The DNA of the CDR3 is TGTGCCAGCAGTGAAGTGGGGACAAGGAACATTCAGTACTTC.